This T cell receptor beta chain was captured in a study of cytomegalovirus exposure and HLA in healthy donors. Whole-study findings and limits: It was confirmed in vitro that a few of the CMV-associated chains were specific for CMV antigens. Upon later analysis, HLA-associated TCR beta chains proved more clonally expanded than other, equally common chains. Sequence variants that were highly shared formed a cluster that was likely a sequencing artifact.

As for this clone: The antigen remains unidentified.

Both 60 Vbeta primers and 13 Jbeta primers went into the PCR. Only in-frame clones appear in the TCRdb table, and some are missing; sequencing was by immunoSEQ multiplex PCR. There are roughly 230,000 clones in the sample; roughly 73% occur only once, and less than 0.6% lies in the top ten. This CDR3 has 14 amino acids. The V and J ends lost 9 bases and 0 bases respectively, with 15 bases between them. Germline assignment: CDR1 LNHDA and CDR2 SQIVND (reference sequence). This chain links TRBV19 with TRBJ2-7; D might be TRBD1 (5 bases). The specimen sequenced was PBMCs. The receptor's source is a boy aged 5-17 years in good health and CMV-seronegative. This CDR3 reads CASNRQLSSYEQYF. The CDR3 DNA sequence: TGTGCCAGCAATAGACAGCTCAGCTCCTACGAGCAGTACTTC.